This TCR beta chain was profiled in a study of Graves' ophthalmopathy and Graves' hyperthyroidism. Amplification targeted the TCR beta CDR3 regions, with RNA transcripts as the source material. After a first-round RT-PCR with HTBI primers, a second-round multiplex PCR was run. TCRdb independently ran MiXCR on the multiplex PCR reads; one entry per CDR3 protein. This table holds just over 600,000 distinct CDR3 sequences, about a fifth found once. Additional autoimmune diseases, uncontrolled infections, pregnancy or lactation disqualified patients. This clonotype was seen more than once but under ten times. Sequenced sample: peripheral blood. The clonotype originates from a woman in her late teens or twenties with stable Graves' hyperthyroidism. Some clones in this sample may be carry-over from other donors' samples.

DNA of the CDR3: TGTGCCAGTCGAGACCGCGACAGGGGCAATCAGCCCCAGCATTTT. As protein: CASRDRDRGNQPQHF. The chain recombines TRBV19 with TRBJ1-5; 7 bases line up with TRBD1. CDR1 LNHDA and CDR2 SQIVND come from the germline V gene (reference sequence). The CDR3 loop spans 15 amino acids. V dropped 8 bases and J dropped 2; count of bases not matched to a gene: 9. Full variable domain (outside the CDR3, taken from reference TRBV19 and TRBJ1-5): DGGITQSPKYLFRKEGQNVTLSCEQNLNHDAMYWYRQDPGQGLRLIYYSQIVNDFQKGDIAEGYSVSREKKESFPLTVTSAQKNPTAFYLCASRDRDRGNQPQHFGDGTRLSIL.